The clone carrying this T cell receptor beta chain was observed a few times. The data belong to a study of regulatory T cells in long-lasting Graves disease. Time point: newly diagnosed GD, antithyroid drugs for less than 3 months. PBMC RNA was the source of the TCR library. According to the study, TCR beta libraries were built with iRepertoire HTBI primers and CDR3-region Arm-PCR. TCRdb itself ran the multiplex PCR reads through MiXCR, one entry per CDR3 protein. This sample has some 460,000 distinct CDR3 sequences, with roughly 17% found just once. Germline CDR1 and CDR2: SGHRS and YFSETQ. The CDR3 is 15 amino acids. Trimming at V came to 4 bases and at J to 5 bases, leaving 5 bases not matched to a gene. This sample also appeared in a second study, on T cells in Graves' hyperthyroidism and ophthalmopathy. That study adds: Patients were aged 18 to 65, had disease duration under 2 months, and had newly diagnosed hyperthyroidism. Researchers found most expanded thyroid clonotypes above 0.001 in blood as well.

This material consisted of peripheral blood mononuclear cells (PBMCs), taken at new diagnosis, from a patient treated with antithyroid drugs. This chain links TRBV5-1 with TRBJ2-7; 14 nucleotides line up with TRBD2. This sequence originates from a man in his forties with Graves disease. The CDR3 here is CASSEGTSGSNEQYF. The CDR3 coding sequence is TGCGCCAGCAGCGAAGGGACTAGCGGGAGTAACGAGCAGTACTTC.